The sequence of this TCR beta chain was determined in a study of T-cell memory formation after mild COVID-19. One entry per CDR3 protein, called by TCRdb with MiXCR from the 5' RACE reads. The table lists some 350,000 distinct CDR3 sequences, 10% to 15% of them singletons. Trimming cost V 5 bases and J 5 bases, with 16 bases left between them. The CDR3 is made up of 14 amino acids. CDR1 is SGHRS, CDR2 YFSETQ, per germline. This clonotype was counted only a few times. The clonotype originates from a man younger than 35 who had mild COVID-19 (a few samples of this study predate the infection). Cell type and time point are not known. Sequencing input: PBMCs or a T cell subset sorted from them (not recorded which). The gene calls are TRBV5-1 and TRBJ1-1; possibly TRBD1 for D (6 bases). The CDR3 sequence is CASSPVGAGTEAFF. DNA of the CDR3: TGCGCCAGCAGTCCCGTGGGGGCGGGAACTGAAGCTTTCTTT.